A selection of T cell receptor beta chains follows, all from one sample in a study of regulatory T cells in long-lasting Graves disease. TCRdb re-analysed the multiplex PCR reads in MiXCR, keeping a single row per CDR3 protein. The data show roughly 350,000 distinct CDR3 sequences, 15% to 20% seen once. The data were also submitted as part of a second study, on T cells in Graves' hyperthyroidism and ophthalmopathy.

The input for sequencing was peripheral blood mononuclear cells (PBMCs), taken at new diagnosis, from a patient treated with antithyroid drugs. These receptors came from a woman under 30 with Graves disease. CDR3s include the opening cysteine and the closing phenylalanine or tryptophan. Each record gives: J gene, V gene, clone size, D gene, CDR3 DNA, CDR3 protein. A D gene is named only where the DNA matches it firmly. Clone size is given for some rows only: seen once, a few or many times, or a class if the clone is expanded.

>TRBJ1-5|TRBV20-1|few|-
TGCAGTGCTAGAGATGCTAGCGGGGGTCAGCCCCAGCATTTT
CSARDASGGQPQHF
>TRBJ1-1|TRBV6-1|many|TRBD1
TGTGCCAGCGAGACCGGACAGGGGTGGACTGAAGCTTTCTTT
CASETGQGWTEAFF
>TRBJ2-3|TRBV18|many|-
TGTGCCAGCTCACCCCCTGGGCGCACAGATACGCAGTATTTT
CASSPPGRTDTQYF
>TRBJ2-3|TRBV11-3|many|-
TGTGCCAGCAGCTTAAGGCTAGGAGATACGCAGTATTTT
CASSLRLGDTQYF
>TRBJ2-1|TRBV2|many|-
TGTGCCAGCAGTGAAGCAGAGGACTGGAGCTCCTACAATGAGCAGTTCTTC
CASSEAEDWSSYNEQFF
>TRBJ1-3|TRBV9|-|-
TGTGCCAGCAGCGCCGCTAGATTCGAAGGGCCGCTCTCTGGAAACACCATATATTTT
CASSAARFEGPLSGNTIYF
>TRBJ1-1|TRBV7-8|many|-
TGTGCCAGCAGCCTTACAGTACTGAACACTGAAGCTTTCTTT
CASSLTVLNTEAFF
>TRBJ2-1|TRBV15|many|-
TGTGCCACCAGCAGAGATCTTAGAGATTCCATCGATGAGCAGTTCTTC
CATSRDLRDSIDEQFF
>TRBJ2-1|TRBV7-9|many|TRBD1
TGTGCCAGCAGCGAGGGGGCGCGGTTAAATGAGCAGTTCTTC
CASSEGARLNEQFF
>TRBJ2-5|TRBV5-5|-|TRBD1
TGTGCCAGCAGCTTGGGTGGTGTCGGACAGGGGGAGACCCAGTACTTC
CASSLGGVGQGETQYF